This TCR beta chain was documented in a study of regulatory T cells in long-lasting Graves disease. Study details: By definition, persistent Graves' disease involved antithyroid drugs for over 5 years alongside positive TSH receptor antibodies.

This clonotype came up a few times. No antigen is known for it. Stated time point: persistent/refractory GD, antithyroid drugs over 5 years with positive TRAb. The TCR library was made from RNA extracted from PBMCs. Study results and caveats: Small numbers of samples may have cut accuracy.

The TCR beta library used iRepertoire HTBI primers with Arm-PCR amplification of CDR3. TCRdb passed the multiplex PCR reads through MiXCR, listing each CDR3 protein once. Among roughly 490,000 distinct CDR3 sequences listed, 20% to 25% were seen once. This TCR derives from a female donor with Graves disease. This material consisted of peripheral blood mononuclear cells (PBMCs), taken when the disease was refractory, from a patient treated with antithyroid drugs.

CDR3 loop: CASSLTGERNSPLHF. CDR3 bases: TGTGCCAGCAGTTTGACAGGGGAGCGAAATTCACCCCTCCACTTT. This rearrangement joins TRBV12-3 or TRBV12-4 to TRBJ1-6; 8 nucleotides agree with TRBD1. V was clipped by 3 bases and J by 7 bases; unmatched bases: 5. CDR3 size: 15 residues.